What follows is one TCR beta chain and its context. Its target is not known. Germline V lookup: CDR1 MNHEY, CDR2 SVGAGI. V dropped 4 bases and J dropped 3; count of bases not matched to a gene: 11. The CDR3 is 16 residues long. This entry belongs to a study of OX40 agonist ivuxolimab in advanced cancers. Turning to the study itself: Three patients got partial responses; one had hepatocellular carcinoma and two had cutaneous melanoma.

The method was immunoSEQ multiplex PCR; TCRdb's version includes in-frame clones alone and lacks a portion of them. Seen here are about 12,000 clones, over 80% observed once, and the top ten hold roughly 19%. Study results and limitations: Average numbers of expanded clones were greater in CD8+ T cells than in CD4+. Some patients who did not respond also had low normalized T-cell clonal expansion.

The rearrangement joins TRBV6-5 to TRBJ1-2, with 7 bases matching TRBD1. This clonotype was sampled from an adult with an advanced solid tumor such as melanoma, head and neck, liver or kidney cancer. This material consisted of CD4+ or CD8+ T cells sorted from blood, taken in a trial of the OX40 agonist ivuxolimab. The CDR3 loop reads CASSSRLGTEDYGYTF. The CDR3 coding sequence is TGTGCCAGCAGTTCTCGCCTCGGGACAGAAGACTATGGCTACACCTTC.